The rows below give T cell receptor beta chains drawn from one sample of a study of blood T cell repertoires in COVID-19. Sequencing used immunoSEQ multiplex PCR; TCRdb keeps in-frame clones, though not all of them. The sample contains about 150,000 clones, about 76% of which appear only once. The source material was peripheral blood. The receptors derive from a woman aged 70-85 years with COVID-19, enrolled during active disease. CDR3s include the opening cysteine and the closing phenylalanine or tryptophan.

j_call,v_call,cdr3_aa
TRBJ2-5,TRBV11-2,CASSLGRDQETQYF
TRBJ1-6,TRBV25-1,CASSHRGGSYNSPLHF
TRBJ1-5,TRBV28,CASSSVRDGQPQHF
TRBJ2-5,TRBV7-2,CASSPPSKETQYF
TRBJ2-1,TRBV6-5,CASRLGTPTRNEQFF
TRBJ1-2,TRBV21-1,CANPTDRLISYGYTF
TRBJ2-7,TRBV10-3,CAISEPPRTVSYEQYF
TRBJ2-5,TRBV5-5,CASSLRQGTQETQYF
TRBJ2-5,TRBV10-3,CAISDSAGMEETQYF
TRBJ2-7,TRBV14,CASSQDRSRLGQGTVSYEQYF
TRBJ1-2,TRBV18,CASSPGTGANYGYTF
TRBJ1-5,TRBV28,CASSLGQGMQPQHF
TRBJ1-1,TRBV5-4,CASSLDRGTWSTEAFF
TRBJ1-4,TRBV5-4,CASSIKGREGEKLFF
TRBJ2-3,TRBV5-1,CASSLGSGEADTQYF
TRBJ2-1,TRBV5-1,CASSFLAGGQDEQFF
TRBJ1-1,TRBV27,CASSLSGQFNTEAFF